This TCR beta chain was identified in a study of regulatory T cells in long-lasting Graves disease. To note about this clonotype: Its antigen is not identified.

The ends were cut back, 6 bases at V and 0 bases at J, with 15 bases in the middle. The CDR3 has 15 residues. Germline V lookup: CDR1 LNHDA, CDR2 SQIVND (reference sequence). The TCR beta library used iRepertoire HTBI primers with Arm-PCR amplification of CDR3. In the authors' methods: Across all samples, roughly 60 TRBV segments and around 14 TRBJ segments were identified. Each CDR3 protein gets one entry after TCRdb re-called the multiplex PCR reads with MiXCR. TCRdb's processing, not the authors' own work, is the source of the V and J calls. This table has 350,000 to 500,000 distinct CDR3 sequences, roughly 23% appearing once. Time point: persistent/refractory GD, antithyroid drugs over 5 years with positive TRAb. TCR sequences were obtained from RNA taken from PBMCs. Diagnosing Graves' disease relied on the American Thyroid Association guidelines. Findings and limits, study-wide: Clonotypes that were public and shared totalled approximately 2,800 in persistent patients versus 800 to 1,000 in new patients. Those with persistent Graves' had less TCR diversity than newly diagnosed patients.

The sequenced sample was peripheral blood mononuclear cells (PBMCs), obtained when the disease was refractory, from a patient treated with antithyroid drugs. This sequence originates from a female donor with Graves disease. V is TRBV19 and J is TRBJ2-7; TRBD2 is a possible D gene (6 bases). As DNA, the CDR3 is TGTGCCAGTAGCGAATCCGGGACTTACTCCTACGAGCAGTACTTC. It yields the protein CASSESGTYSYEQYF.